The following is a TCR beta chain sequence with its context. Its antigen is not identified. This sample is part of a study of vaccination effects on CD4 cells after COVID-19. Study context: Before sequencing took place, the ViraFEST assay used viral peptide pools to expand antigen-specific CD4+ T cells. After fewer than 2.5 million PBMC were placed in each well, they were cultured with approximately 10 IU/ml IL-2 and roughly 10 ug/ml peptides. Study results and caveats: Within healthy vaccinees, only 1 of 255 vaccine-induced clones displayed cross-reactivity with common cold coronaviruses.

Following culture for approximately ten days, CD4+ T cells were isolated. Vaccination of participants consisted of two doses of either the BNT162b2 or mRNA-1273 vaccine. Days 3 and 7 were when half the medium was replaced with IL-2 medium. Germline trimming cut 2 bases from V and 5 bases from J; bases unmatched to any gene: 5. From germline, CDR1 is SGHRS and CDR2 YFSETQ. CDR3 length equals 15 residues. The method was immunoSEQ multiplex PCR; TCRdb's version includes in-frame clones alone and lacks a portion of them. The table includes about 47,000 clones, around 70% detected once. The clonotype was recovered from a human donor who received a COVID-19 vaccine. Material: CD4+ T cells from PBMCs cultured without peptide, obtained after COVID-19 vaccination. This chain connects TRBV5-1 to TRBJ1-5; 9 bases are a match to TRBD1. The CDR3 sequence: CASSFGDRDHQPQHF. The CDR3 DNA sequence: TGCGCCAGCAGCTTTGGGGACAGGGACCATCAGCCCCAGCATTTT.